These 14 T cell receptor beta chains share one sample of origin, sequenced in a study of blood T cells in healthy people across ages. A second PCR of 7 to 11 cycles used a sample-barcoded 5' primer and a J-beta primer mix. TCRdb fed the 5' RACE reads into MiXCR, producing one record per CDR3 protein. The data hold roughly 800,000 distinct CDR3 sequences, with 58% observed a single time. The specimen was blood. These receptor sequences come from a man aged 25-45 years in good health.

CDR3 loop: CARAGGAPQETQYF. CDR3 sequence (DNA): TGTGCCCGCGCCGGGGGTGCCCCTCAAGAGACCCAGTACTTC. The genes are TRBV21-1 and TRBJ2-5; the tabulated D call, TRBD1, remains unverified against the DNA. TRBV21-1 is a pseudogene. The CDR3 extends over 14 amino acids.

This rearrangement joins TRBV19 to TRBJ1-2; 7 nucleotides line up with TRBD1. J gave up 5 bases and V 6 bases, and 9 bases lay outside the gene matches. CDR3 size: 14 residues. The V gene's germline CDR1 is LNHDA and CDR2 SQIVND (reference sequence). CDR3 loop: CASREAGQRYGYTF. CDR3 nucleotide sequence: TGTGCCAGTAGAGAGGCGGGACAGCGGTATGGCTACACCTTC. Supplemented by reference TRBV19 and TRBJ1-2, the full variable domain reads DGGITQSPKYLFRKEGQNVTLSCEQNLNHDAMYWYRQDPGQGLRLIYYSQIVNDFQKGDIAEGYSVSREKKESFPLTVTSAQKNPTAFYLCASREAGQRYGYTFGSGTRLTVV.

The chain couples TRBV28 to TRBJ1-1, with D hard to call. In germline, CDR1 is MDHEN, CDR2 SYDVKM. With 0 bases removed from V and 8 bases from J, the gap between germline ends came to 7 bases. There are 12 residues in the CDR3. The CDR3 here is CASSLWRGEAFF. The CDR3 DNA follows: TGTGCCAGCAGTTTATGGAGAGGAGAAGCTTTCTTT.

A few counts support this clonotype. The chain links TRBV6-5 to TRBJ1-1; D may be TRBD1 (5 bases). This CDR3 is built from 13 residues. V was pared by 5 bases and J by 3 bases, with 10 bases between. Germline V gives CDR1 MNHEY, CDR2 SVGAGI. CDR3 protein: CASSPRGDTEAFF. The CDR3 coding sequence is TGTGCCAGCAGTCCTCGGGGGGACACTGAAGCTTTCTTT.

This clonotype was recorded at least ten times. The chain couples TRBV7-2 to TRBJ2-3; 9 nucleotides line up with TRBD2. The trim removed 5 bases at V and 1 base at J, leaving 4 bases unmatched. Germline CDR1 and CDR2: SGHTA and FQGNSA. The CDR3 sequence is 15 residues long. The CDR3 here is CASSPASGGTDTQYF. CDR3 DNA sequence: TGTGCCAGCAGCCCTGCTAGCGGGGGCACAGATACGCAGTATTTT. The full variable domain, with the rest looked up from reference TRBV7-2 and TRBJ2-3, is GAGVSQSPSNKVTEKGKDVELRCDPISGHTALYWYRQSLGQGLEFLIYFQGNSAPDKSGLPSDRFSAERTGGSVSTLTIQRTQQEDSAVYLCASSPASGGTDTQYFGPGTRLTVL.

The chain carries TRBV12-3 or TRBV12-4 and TRBJ2-5, with 7 bases identical to TRBD2. TRBJ2-7 matches the DNA end more closely, so the J call is doubtful. The CDR3 has 13 amino acids. The CDR3 reads CASSFAGALEQYF. The CDR3 DNA sequence: TGTGCCAGCAGTTTTGCGGGAGCTCTCGAGCAGTACTTC.

The chain has TRBV6-1 and TRBJ1-5; D gene unclear. Trimming shortened V by 9 bases and J by 5 bases, and 17 bases separated the two germline ends. The CDR3 is 14 residues long. CDR1 is MNHNS, CDR2 SASEGT, per germline. The CDR3: CASWVTEVDQPQHF. The CDR3 bases are TGTGCCAGTTGGGTAACAGAGGTGGATCAGCCCCAGCATTTT.

V and J are TRBV29-1 and TRBJ2-2; D call uncertain. Germline CDR1 reads SQVTM; CDR2 reads ANQGSEA. Trimming stripped 4 bases from V and 3 bases from J, with 9 bases between. The CDR3 length is 13 residues. CDR3 DNA: TGCAGCGTTGCCGCGACTTACACCGGGGAGCTGTTTTTT. Encoded protein: CSVAATYTGELFF.

The V call is TRBV20-1, the J call TRBJ1-1, with D possibly being TRBD1 (5 bases). In germline, CDR1 is DFQATT, CDR2 SNEGSKA (reference sequence). The CDR3 has 12 amino acids. In DNA form, the CDR3 reads TGCAGGGGCGCTAAAGGGCAGGGTGAAGCTTTCTTT. This encodes CRGAKGQGEAFF.

The chain carries TRBV10-3 and TRBJ2-1; 9 positions match TRBD1. The germline V gene has CDR1 ENHRY and CDR2 SYGVKD. Trimming removed 10 bases from V and 7 bases from J; junction bases left unmatched: 11. The CDR3 length is 14 residues. The CDR3 region is CATGAGQGKNEQFF. CDR3 in DNA: TGTGCCACCGGGGCCGGACAGGGGAAGAATGAGCAGTTCTTC.

The chain links TRBV2 to TRBJ1-4; unclear D gene. The V gene's germline CDR1 is SNHLY and CDR2 FYNNEI. The CDR3 has 15 amino acids. V was shortened by 4 bases and J by 0 bases, with 9 bases between the two germline ends. CDR3 sequence reads: CASSVDPATNEKLFF. DNA for the CDR3: TGTGCCAGCAGTGTTGATCCCGCAACTAATGAAAAACTGTTTTTT.

This chain uses TRBV20-1 with TRBJ2-1; 8 bases are a match to TRBD2. CDR3 length: 15 amino acids. Germline trimming cut 4 bases from V and 9 bases from J; bases unmatched to any gene: 14. CDR1 is DFQATT, CDR2 SNEGSKA, per germline (reference sequence). This CDR3 is CSATILAGGEGEQFF. The DNA for the CDR3 is TGCAGTGCTACTATCCTAGCGGGTGGGGAGGGTGAGCAGTTCTTC.

The chain recombines TRBV10-3 with TRBJ2-3, with 7 bases lining up with TRBD2. Germline V gives CDR1 ENHRY, CDR2 SYGVKD. CDR3 length: 14 residues. V lost 8 bases to trimming and J lost 2 bases; unmatched junction nucleotides: 7. The DNA for the CDR3 is TGTGCCATCCGACTAGCACTCAACACAGATACGCAGTATTTT. Translating gives CAIRLALNTDTQYF.

Notes on this clonotype: A single base separates this from a much larger clone, so it may be a read error. The V gene is TRBV12-3 or TRBV12-4, the J gene TRBJ2-3, with 8 bases lining up with TRBD2. V lost 8 bases, J lost 5 bases, and 9 bases stayed unmatched. The CDR3 loop spans 14 amino acids. The chain's CDR3 is CASHGGGTGDTQYF. CDR3 nucleotide sequence: TGTGCCAGCCATGGCGGGGGGACCGGAGATACGCAGTATTTT.